This is a list of T cell receptor beta chains from one sample in a study of cytomegalovirus exposure and HLA in healthy donors. Sequenced by immunoSEQ multiplex PCR; TCRdb stores in-frame clones only, minus some. The sample lists just over 150,000 clones, about 88% occurring once. The sample was PBMCs. The source of these receptors is a woman aged 18-35 years in good health and CMV-seronegative. Each CDR3 is given with its conserved first and last residue. A D gene is named only where the DNA matches it firmly. Only some rows state a clone size, as once, few, many or a class for expanded clones.

v_call	d_call	clone_size	j_call	cdr3_length	cdr3_nt	cdr3_aa
TRBV5-1	NA	once	TRBJ2-7	14	TGCGCCAGTAGAGATGCAGGTTTAGGCCACGAGCAGTACTTC	CASRDAGLGHEQYF
TRBV10-3	NA	NA	TRBJ2-3	13	TGTGCCATCAGGGACCCGGGACACCGTTCGTTGTATTTT	CAIRDPGHRSLYF
TRBV5-4	NA	NA	TRBJ1-3	17	TGTGCCAGCAGCTTAGGAGGGGCCGCGGGACGGGGAAACACCATATATTTT	CASSLGGAAGRGNTIYF
TRBV18	TRBD1	NA	TRBJ2-2	13	TGTGCCAGCTCACCCACAGGGGCCGGGGAGCTGTTTTTT	CASSPTGAGELFF
TRBV27	NA	once	TRBJ1-6	19	TGTGCCAGCAGCTCTCGCTCGACAGGAAGGAGCTCCTATAATTCACCCCTCCACTTT	CASSSRSTGRSSYNSPLHF
TRBV11-1	TRBD1	few	TRBJ1-2	16	TGTGCCAGCAGCTTAGTCTGGGGACAGGTCGACTATGGCTACACCTTC	CASSLVWGQVDYGYTF
TRBV4-2	TRBD1	NA	TRBJ1-6	16	TGTGCCAGCAGCCAAGATAGCCAGGGGGCGGTTTCACCCCTCCACTTT	CASSQDSQGAVSPLHF
TRBV27	NA	NA	TRBJ1-5	14	TGTGCCAGCAGTTGGGCAGGGACTAATCAGCCCCAGCATTTT	CASSWAGTNQPQHF
TRBV13	NA	NA	TRBJ2-5	16	TGTGCCAGCAGCCGGCGGGCCTGGGGAATAGAAGAGACCCAGTACTTC	CASSRRAWGIEETQYF
TRBV2	NA	once	TRBJ1-1	14	TGTGCCAGCCAGCCCGGGGGGGCCCGAACTGAAGCTTTCTTT	CASQPGGARTEAFF
TRBV10-3	NA	NA	TRBJ1-6	12	TGTGCCACCCGGACGGGGAATTCACCCCTCCACTTT	CATRTGNSPLHF
TRBV6-5	TRBD1	NA	TRBJ2-7	15	TGTGCCAGCAGGAGACAGGGCGGATCGGACTACGAGCAGTACTTC	CASRRQGGSDYEQYF
TRBV10-2	TRBD1	once	TRBJ1-1	16	TGCGCCAGCAGTGATGGGACAGGGCCCCGGAACACTGAAGCTTTCTTT	CASSDGTGPRNTEAFF
TRBV7-9	TRBD1	NA	TRBJ1-2	15	TGTGCCAGCAGCCCTAGAGGACAGGGCGCGGTAGGCTACACCTTC	CASSPRGQGAVGYTF
TRBV5-4	NA	NA	TRBJ2-5	13	TGTGCCAGCAGCTTGGACACCCAAGAGACCCAGTACTTC	CASSLDTQETQYF
TRBV2	NA	NA	TRBJ2-1	13	TGTGCCAGCATGACGGGGTACTACAATGAGCAGTTCTTC	CASMTGYYNEQFF
TRBV7-6	NA	NA	TRBJ1-6	15	TGTGCCAGCAACACCGGCGGGCGGTTTAATTCACCCCTCCACTTT	CASNTGGRFNSPLHF
TRBV9	TRBD2	NA	TRBJ2-3	18	TGTGCCAGCAGCGTAGCTGGACTAGCGGGAAAATTTTCAGATACGCAGTATTTT	CASSVAGLAGKFSDTQYF
TRBV7-8	TRBD2	NA	TRBJ2-7	17	TGTGCCAGCAGCTTAGCACCGACTAGCGGGAGTCTCAGAGAGCAGTACTTC	CASSLAPTSGSLREQYF
TRBV28	TRBD1	NA	TRBJ2-3	15	TGTGCCAGCAGTTTTGGGGACAGGGGCACAGATACGCAGTATTTT	CASSFGDRGTDTQYF
TRBV6-6	TRBD1	NA	TRBJ1-6	15	TGTGCCAGCAGCCAACCCCGGGACAGAGTCCCACCCCTCCACTTT	CASSQPRDRVPPLHF
TRBV6-5	NA	once	TRBJ2-5	14	TGTGCCAGCAGTCAGGGACACACTGGAGAGACCCAGTACTTC	CASSQGHTGETQYF